This T cell receptor (beta chain) appears in the sequencing data of a study of OX40 agonist ivuxolimab in advanced cancers. Profiled with immunoSEQ multiplex PCR; TCRdb holds only in-frame clones, not every one. The sample shows about 93,000 clones, approximately 90% of them seen only once. Germline lookup yields CDR1 SGHVS and CDR2 FQNEAQ. Trimming pared 3 bases from V and 3 bases from J, leaving 12 bases between. This CDR3 is 14 amino acids long. This clone occurred a few times. Its antigen is still unknown. Study-wide points: Compared with CD4+, CD8+ T cells on average had more expanded clones. Specificity for antigen went undetermined in the expanded peripheral T cells. Individuals who were partial responders at 0.1-3.0 mg/kg had clonal expansion that ranked among the lowest.

Blood was sampled at baseline, cycle 4 day 1, and cycle 7 day 1. This clonotype originated in an adult with an advanced solid tumor such as melanoma, head and neck, liver or kidney cancer. The sequencing used CD4+ or CD8+ T cells sorted from blood, collected in a trial of the OX40 agonist ivuxolimab. The chain employs TRBV7-8 and TRBJ2-7; D remains unclear. The CDR3 DNA follows: TGTGCCAGCAGCTTCACGATCTACAGCTACGAGCAGTACTTC. It translates to CASSFTIYSYEQYF.